The 25 T cell receptor beta chains listed next were all sequenced from one sample in a study of metastatic and nonmetastatic thyroid tumors. TCRdb re-processed the PCR reads through MiXCR. The profile covers tens of thousands of clones, with roughly 12% appearing a single time and over 9% taken by the ten largest. Each patient came to thyroid surgery without any prior treatment (of any kind). The material sequenced was blood. The origin of the receptors is a female donor with papillary thyroid cancer or a benign thyroid nodule (not recorded which). Some clones in this sample may be carry-over from other donors' samples.

The table lists this clone with a few counts. V gene TRBV19 combines with J gene TRBJ1-5, with D uncertain. Trimming stripped 2 bases from V and 4 bases from J, with 6 bases between. The CDR3 contains 13 residues. Germline lookup yields CDR1 LNHDA and CDR2 SQIVND (reference sequence). The CDR3 region is CASSIQTNQPQHF. Written as DNA, the CDR3 is TGTGCCAGTAGTATACAGACGAATCAGCCCCAGCATTTT. Together with reference TRBV19 and TRBJ1-5, the CDR3 gives the full variable domain: DGGITQSPKYLFRKEGQNVTLSCEQNLNHDAMYWYRQDPGQGLRLIYYSQIVNDFQKGDIAEGYSVSREKKESFPLTVTSAQKNPTAFYLCASSIQTNQPQHFGDGTRLSIL.

This clone was picked up a small number of times. A junction boundary mismatches the germline segment, possibly from a read error. Other DNA sequences in this sample translate to the same CDR3. This rearrangement joins TRBV28 to TRBJ1-5; 11 bases match TRBD1. CDR3 size: 16 residues. In germline, CDR1 is MDHEN, CDR2 SYDVKM. The CDR3 sequence: CASSLWRTGGVQPQHF. CDR3 in DNA: TGTGCCAGCAGTTTATGGAGGACAGGGGGCGTTCAGCCACAGCATTTT.

The table lists this clone with many counts. A clone one base away is much larger, so this may be a read error. This rearrangement joins TRBV20-1 to TRBJ2-7; D perhaps matches TRBD2 (6 bases). Per the germline V gene, CDR1 is DFQATT and CDR2 is SNEGSKA (reference sequence). V was pared by 0 bases and J by 2 bases, with 11 bases between. The CDR3 runs to 14 residues. The CDR3 DNA reads as TGCAGTGCTAGAGATGGGGGGTCCCCCTACGAGCAGTACTTC. It specifies CSARDGGSPYEQYF.

A remark on this clone: A much larger clone is a single base away; this may be a read error. CDR3 amino acids: CSVEKVSGWSTEAFF. In nucleotides, the CDR3 is TGCAGCGTTGAAAAGGTGTCAGGTTGGTCCACTGAAGCTTTCTTT. The rearrangement uses TRBV29-1 and TRBJ1-1; no definite D call. V was trimmed by 2 bases and J by 4 bases, leaving 17 bases between them. CDR1 is SQVTM and CDR2 is ANQGSEA in the germline V gene. The CDR3 is 15 residues long.

This clone has ten or more counts. DNA of the CDR3: TGTGCCAGCAGCGTAGGCGGGACGAGCTGGGGAAATGAGGAGCAGTTCTTC. The encoded protein is CASSVGGTSWGNEEQFF. The rearrangement links TRBV9 to TRBJ2-1; a weak D match, TRBD2 (6 bases). The CDR3 has 17 residues. The V and J ends lost 0 bases and 10 bases respectively, with 23 bases between them. Germline V gene lookup returns CDR1 SGDLS and CDR2 YYNGEE.

The V gene is TRBV2, the J gene TRBJ2-2; 7 bases match TRBD2. After removal of 6 bases from V and 6 bases from J, the junction contained 10 bases not matched to a gene. The CDR3 contains 15 residues. Germline V lookup: CDR1 SNHLY, CDR2 FYNNEI. The CDR3 bases are TGTGCCAGCAGCGGAGTAGCGGGTACAGCCGGGGAGCTGTTTTTT. Its translation: CASSGVAGTAGELFF.

This clone was recorded many times. The rearrangement links TRBV6-1 to TRBJ2-7; TRBD1 matches at 8 bases. Germline-derived CDR1 and CDR2 are MNHNS and SASEGT. The CDR3 has 15 residues. V lost 1 base to trimming and J lost 6 bases; unmatched junction nucleotides: 8. The CDR3 loop is CASSEEPTGAAEQYF. CDR3 DNA sequence: TGTGCCAGCAGTGAAGAACCGACAGGGGCAGCCGAGCAGTACTTC.

This clone was seen many times. The chain uses TRBV2 and TRBJ2-1; 9 nucleotides line up with TRBD1. Trimming cost V 9 bases and J 8 bases; bases outside gene matches: 2. The length of the CDR3 is 11 residues. CDR1 is SNHLY and CDR2 is FYNNEI in the germline V gene. The CDR3, as DNA: TGTGCCAGGACAGGGGGAGATGAGCAGTTCTTC. This gives the protein CARTGGDEQFF.

This clone came up many times. The genes are TRBV28 and TRBJ2-1; 10 bases agree with TRBD2. This CDR3 region has 16 residues. V gave up 3 bases and J gave up 9 bases; unmatched junction bases: 11. Germline loops: CDR1 MDHEN, CDR2 SYDVKM. In nucleotides, the CDR3 is TGTGCCAGCAGTTTTCTACTAGCGGGATGGGGTAGTGAGCAGTTCTTC. This sequence encodes CASSFLLAGWGSEQFF.

This clone was observed many times. The chain joins TRBV29-1 to TRBJ2-6; D is unclear. The CDR3 runs 14 residues. V was trimmed by 8 bases and J by 2 bases, leaving 13 bases between them. From germline, CDR1 is SQVTM and CDR2 ANQGSEA. In DNA, the CDR3 is TGCAGCTTCTGGCCCCGTACTGGGGCCAACGTCCTGACTTTC. Translation: CSFWPRTGANVLTF.

In this sample, this clone turned up many times. The chain carries TRBV11-2 and TRBJ2-7; D is perhaps TRBD2 (6 bases). Germline V gene sequence: CDR1 SGHAT, CDR2 FQNNGV. The CDR3 has 16 residues. Trimming shortened V by 1 base and J by 0 bases, and 13 bases separated the two germline ends. The CDR3 protein is CASSLGVSGSSYEQYF. CDR3 DNA: TGTGCCAGCAGCTTAGGTGTTAGCGGTAGCTCCTACGAGCAGTACTTC. Looking up the rest from reference TRBV11-2 and TRBJ2-7 gives the full variable domain: EAGVAQSPRYKIIEKRQSVAFWCNPISGHATLYWYQQILGQGPKLLIQFQNNGVVDDSQLPKDRFSAERLKGVDSTLKIQPAKLEDSAVYLCASSLGVSGSSYEQYFGPGTRLTVT.

This clone was observed many times. This chain uses TRBV11-3 with TRBJ2-5; perhaps TRBD1 as D (5 bases). V gave up 1 base and J gave up 4 bases, with 7 bases separating them. There are 13 residues in the CDR3. Germline V lookup: CDR1 SGHNT, CDR2 YENEEA. For the CDR3, the DNA is TGTGCCAGCAGCTTAGGGCAGGGAGAGACCCAGTACTTC. Protein: CASSLGQGETQYF.

The J gene is TRBJ1-1, the V gene TRBV5-4; 7 bases agree with TRBD1. Germline CDR1 is SGHNT and CDR2 is YYREEE (reference sequence). CDR3 length: 15 residues. V dropped 4 bases and J dropped 4; count of bases not matched to a gene: 10. CDR3 amino acids: CASSPDRVRTTEAFF. The DNA for the CDR3 is TGTGCCAGCAGCCCAGACAGGGTTAGGACCACTGAAGCTTTCTTT.

The table lists this clone with many counts. The rearrangement uses TRBV4-3 and TRBJ1-6; 7 bases fit TRBD1. The CDR3 runs 15 residues. Germline values: CDR1 LGHNA, CDR2 YSLEER. V trimming: 0 bases; J trimming: 10 bases; junction bases outside the gene matches: 6. The CDR3 region is CASSQDPGGGSPLHF. CDR3 bases: TGCGCCAGCAGCCAAGATCCAGGGGGGGGGTCACCCCTCCACTTT.

This clone occurred a few times. A clone one base away is much larger, so this may be a read error. J is TRBJ2-4 and V is TRBV7-2; TRBD1 matches at 7 bases. With 1 base clipped from V and 1 base from J, the junction kept 7 bases outside the gene matches. The CDR3 sequence is 17 residues long. CDR1 and CDR2 from the germline V gene are SGHTA and FQGNSA. The CDR3 is CASSLVVDRCAKNIQYF. In DNA form, the CDR3 reads TGTGCCAGCAGCTTAGTCGTGGACAGGTGTGCCAAAAACATTCAGTACTTC.

This chain uses TRBV18 with TRBJ2-7; perhaps TRBD2 as D (6 bases). Trimming took 4 bases from V and 3 from J, leaving 16 bases between them. The CDR3 runs 15 residues. CDR1 and CDR2 from the germline V gene are KGHSH and LQKENI. The CDR3 bases are TGTGCCAGCTCACGCTGGCAGGAGGGACTCTACGAGCAGTACTTC. Its protein is CASSRWQEGLYEQYF. The full variable domain, completed using reference TRBV18 and TRBJ2-7, is NAGVMQNPRHLVRRRGQEARLRCSPMKGHSHVYWYRQLPEEGLKFMVYLQKENIIDESGMPKERFSAEFPKEGPSILRIQQVVRGDSAAYFCASSRWQEGLYEQYFGPGTRLTVT.

This clone was counted at least ten times. V is TRBV6-1 and J is TRBJ1-4, with 9 bases aligning to TRBD1. This CDR3 comprises 14 residues. Trimming took 6 bases from V and 8 from J; bases not matched to a gene: 7. CDR1 is MNHNS, CDR2 SASEGT, per germline. CDR3 DNA: TGTGCCAGCAGGCCCGGACAGGGGACAGAAAAACTGTTTTTT. It encodes CASRPGQGTEKLFF.

This clone was observed many times. The chain is built from TRBV7-2 and TRBJ1-5; D uncertain. This CDR3 region has 14 residues. Germline-derived CDR1 and CDR2 are SGHTA and FQGNSA. The germline V and J ends were trimmed by 4 bases and 3 bases, with 10 bases remaining between them. Written as DNA, the CDR3 is TGTGCCAGCAGCTCTAGACGGATCAATCAGCCCCAGCATTTT. This sequence encodes CASSSRRINQPQHF.

At least ten counts were recorded for this clone. V gene TRBV19 combines with J gene TRBJ1-5; possible D gene TRBD1, 5 bases. The CDR3 has 15 amino acids. Germline V gene sequence: CDR1 LNHDA, CDR2 SQIVND (reference sequence). V shed 5 bases and J shed 0 bases, with 11 bases lying between them. As DNA, the CDR3 is TGTGCCAGTAGTCGGACAAAGAATAGCAATCAGCCCCAGCATTTT. This translates into CASSRTKNSNQPQHF. The full variable domain, in which reference TRBV19 and TRBJ1-5 provide the parts outside the CDR3, is DGGITQSPKYLFRKEGQNVTLSCEQNLNHDAMYWYRQDPGQGLRLIYYSQIVNDFQKGDIAEGYSVSREKKESFPLTVTSAQKNPTAFYLCASSRTKNSNQPQHFGDGTRLSIL.

This clone was seen repeatedly, ten times or more. The genes are TRBV30 and TRBJ1-4; D is unresolved. Germline V gene sequence: CDR1 GTSNPN, CDR2 SVGIG (reference sequence). The CDR3 has 11 residues. The V and J ends lost 7 bases and 7 bases respectively, with 10 bases between them. The CDR3 spells CASRRGEKLFF. CDR3 nucleotide sequence: TGTGCCTCCCGCCGGGGTGAAAAACTGTTTTTT.

This clone was recorded many times. The CDR3 coding sequence is TGTGCCAGCACCAACCCGGACACCCAAGAGACCCAGTACTTC. It yields the protein CASTNPDTQETQYF. The chain uses TRBV6-1 and TRBJ2-5, with D possibly TRBD1 on 5 matching bases. The CDR3 contains 14 residues. The V gene lost 7 bases and the J gene lost 1 base, with 13 bases spanning the gap. Germline lookup yields CDR1 MNHNS and CDR2 SASEGT.

This clone was counted ten times or more. This chain joins TRBV4-2 and TRBJ2-3, with 14 bases that match TRBD2. V shed 0 bases, J shed 6 bases, and the junction held 8 bases outside the gene matches. Germline assignment: CDR1 LGHNA and CDR2 YNFKEQ. CDR3 length: 18 residues. In DNA form, the CDR3 reads TGTGCCAGCAGCCAAGAAGGACTAGCGGGAGGTATGAGGGATACGCAGTATTTT. Translated, it gives CASSQEGLAGGMRDTQYF.

This clone showed up many times. V usage is TRBV28 and J usage is TRBJ2-4, with D hard to call. The CDR3 runs 12 residues. CDR1 MDHEN and CDR2 SYDVKM come from the germline V gene. V was cut by 10 bases and J by 8 bases, with 15 bases left in between. CDR3 coding DNA: TGTGCCACCCAGAATCCAGTGGACATTCAGTACTTC. Its translation: CATQNPVDIQYF. The whole variable domain, filled in from reference TRBV28 and TRBJ2-4, reads DVKVTQSSRYLVKRTGEKVFLECVQDMDHENMFWYRQDPGLGLRLIYFSYDVKMKEKGDIPEGYSVSREKKERFSLILESASTNQTSMYLCATQNPVDIQYFGAGTRLSVL.

This clone was seen at least ten times. The V gene is TRBV7-2, the J gene TRBJ2-2; D is undetermined. CDR3 length equals 14 residues. CDR1 and CDR2 from the germline V gene are SGHTA and FQGNSA. V was pared by 2 bases and J by 4 bases, with 8 bases between. This chain's CDR3 is CASSLQGFTGELFF. In DNA form, the CDR3 reads TGTGCCAGCAGCTTACAAGGATTCACCGGGGAGCTGTTTTTT.

This clone was detected many times. V gene TRBV4-3 combines with J gene TRBJ2-7, with D possibly matching TRBD2 (6 bases). The V end lost 1 base, the J end lost 7 bases, and 17 bases lay between the germline ends. The CDR3 covers 15 residues. Germline CDR1 is LGHNA and CDR2 is YSLEER. CDR3 coding DNA: TGCGCCAGCAGCCAAGGGGTAGCGGCGAATTGGGAGCAGTACTTC. Encoded protein: CASSQGVAANWEQYF.